This record looks at one T cell receptor beta chain sequence and its context. This sample is drawn from a study of blood T cell repertoires in COVID-19. Overall study: Sample material is recorded as cDNA or gDNA derived from T cells, B-cell-depleted T cells, or PBMCs.

Between the trimmed V and J ends, which lost 3 bases and 4 bases, there was a span of 10 bases. This CDR3 contains 14 residues. The germline V gene has CDR1 LNHDA and CDR2 SQIVND (reference sequence). How the authors handled the data: Quantification of nucleated cells was approximated via reference gene primer amplification. Produced via immunoSEQ multiplex PCR; TCRdb's table is partial and in-frame only. That table gives V, J and clone size, and the DNA gave D and trimming. In the table there are around 180,000 clones, approximately 84% of which are singletons. Grouping used clinical history reported by participants in a survey and questionnaire. All recovered Cohort 3 donors got two negative PCRs, got clearance, or saw symptom resolution.

The chain links TRBV19 to TRBJ1-5; D uncertain. This clonotype originated in a man aged 45-65 years who had recovered from COVID-19. The specimen was PBMCs or T cells enriched from blood (not recorded which). CDR3 in DNA: TGTGCCAGTAGTATCCTGGGAGAAAATCAGCCCCAGCATTTT. It is translated as CASSILGENQPQHF.